This is a list of T cell receptor beta chains from one sample in a study of blood T cell repertoires in COVID-19. Measured with immunoSEQ multiplex PCR; TCRdb has only the in-frame clones, and not every one. The sample consists of over 350,000 clones, 70% to 90% of them appearing once. Sequenced input: PBMCs or T cells enriched from blood (not recorded which). Every receptor here comes from a woman aged 18-29 years with acute COVID-19. CDR3s leave out the opening cysteine and the closing phenylalanine or tryptophan. Fields, in order: J gene, V gene, CDR3 protein.

TRBJ1-1,TRBV19,ASQPGTGSWTEAF
TRBJ2-4,TRBV30,AWSRAGGDIQY
TRBJ1-1,TRBV6-5,ASPPGILNTEAF
TRBJ2-7,TRBV6-5,ASSYGLYGEQY
TRBJ2-7,TRBV2,ATTGTVYEQY
TRBJ1-6,TRBV5-5,ASSSGQGRSPLH
TRBJ2-2,TRBV12-3/TRBV12-4,ASSWHEAGELF
TRBJ2-7,TRBV19,ARDRDRDHEQY
TRBJ1-5,TRBV3-1/TRBV3-2,ASSQQGYNQPQH
TRBJ1-6,TRBV28,ASRRQGNNSPLH
TRBJ2-1,TRBV7-2,ASSKTSVTYNEQF
TRBJ1-6,TRBV3-1/TRBV3-2,ASSQDPTGERSSPLH
TRBJ2-7,TRBV5-6,ASSLVGKGAHEQY
TRBJ1-5,TRBV21-1,ASSNGRGLSQPQH